One sample yielded the 16 T cell receptor beta chains listed below, sequenced in a study of blood T cell repertoires in COVID-19. The assay was immunoSEQ multiplex PCR, and TCRdb's table has in-frame clones only and misses some. The table lists around 250,000 clones, approximately 90% of them singletons. Sequencing was done on a sample of PBMCs or T cells enriched from blood (not recorded which). All receptors derive from a woman under 40 who had recovered from COVID-19.

This chain links TRBV19 with TRBJ2-7, with TRBD2 identical over 9 bases. Germline CDR1 reads LNHDA; CDR2 reads SQIVND (reference sequence). The junction had 6 bases not matched to a gene; V was cut back by 6 bases and J by 3 bases. This CDR3 has 14 amino acids. The CDR3 protein is CASRETSGYYEQYF. CDR3 nucleotides: TGTGCCAGTAGGGAGACTAGCGGATACTACGAGCAGTACTTC.

The chain carries TRBV4-2 and TRBJ2-7; D uncertain. The germline V gene has CDR1 LGHNA and CDR2 YNFKEQ. The CDR3 is made up of 17 amino acids. V dropped 0 bases and J dropped 3 bases, with 18 bases sitting between them. This chain's CDR3 is CASSQDVARIIHYEQYF. The DNA of the CDR3 is TGTGCCAGCAGCCAAGATGTTGCCAGAATTATACACTACGAGCAGTACTTC.

This clone came up once. This chain uses TRBV19 with TRBJ1-2; 8 nucleotides match TRBD1. Unmatched junction bases numbered 6, after V lost 7 bases and J lost 2 bases. Germline CDR1 reads LNHDA; CDR2 reads SQIVND (reference sequence). The CDR3 contains 14 residues. The CDR3 DNA reads TGTGCCAGTACCCCGGGACAGGAGAACTATGGCTACACCTTC. It codes for CASTPGQENYGYTF.

This chain links TRBV5-4 with TRBJ2-1, with 9 bases fitting TRBD2. The germline gives CDR1 SGHNT, CDR2 YYREEE (reference sequence). J lost 4 bases, V lost 2 bases, and 10 bases had no gene match. The CDR3 is 17 amino acids. CDR3 sequence: CASSFGSGSVTYNEQFF. CDR3 DNA: TGTGCCAGCAGCTTTGGTAGCGGGAGTGTAACGTACAATGAGCAGTTCTTC.

V gene TRBV5-1 combines with J gene TRBJ2-1, with 11 bases that match TRBD2. Per germline, CDR1 SGHRS and CDR2 YFSETQ. CDR3 size: 17 residues. The ends lost 4 bases at V and 8 bases at J; junction bases unmatched: 14. CDR3 residues: CASSDKKLAGDLDEQFF. In DNA form, the CDR3 reads TGCGCCAGCAGCGATAAAAAACTAGCGGGAGATCTGGATGAGCAGTTCTTC.

This chain links TRBV7-9 with TRBJ1-1, with a weak D call TRBD1 (5 bases). The length of the CDR3 is 18 residues. The germline V gene has CDR1 SEHNR and CDR2 FQNEAQ (reference sequence). The V end lost 5 bases, the J end lost 0 bases, and 22 bases lay between the germline ends. CDR3 sequence: CASSLPPGRVLLNTEAFF. The CDR3 DNA reads TGTGCCAGCAGCCTACCCCCGGGCAGGGTATTATTGAACACTGAAGCTTTCTTT.

The chain employs TRBV15 and TRBJ1-1, with 7 bases matching TRBD1. The CDR3 is made up of 14 amino acids. V gave up 2 bases and J gave up 4 bases; unmatched junction bases: 4. Germline CDR1 is LNHNV and CDR2 is YYDKDF (reference sequence). This CDR3 is CATSRSDRVTEAFF. CDR3 coding DNA: TGTGCCACCAGCAGATCCGACAGGGTCACTGAAGCTTTCTTT.

The rearrangement joins TRBV29-1 to TRBJ1-5; 9 positions agree with TRBD1. The CDR3 loop spans 13 amino acids. Germline V gene lookup returns CDR1 SQVTM and CDR2 ANQGSEA. V was pared by 5 bases and J by 7 bases, with 6 bases of the junction left unmatched. CDR3 protein: CSVLGTGSQPQHF. In nucleotides, the CDR3 is TGCAGCGTTTTAGGGACAGGGAGCCAGCCCCAGCATTTT.

The rearrangement uses TRBV9 and TRBJ2-3, with D tentatively TRBD1 (6 bases). Germline V gene data show CDR1 as SGDLS and CDR2 as YYNGEE. This CDR3 comprises 15 residues. Trimming shortened V by 3 bases and J by 0 bases, and 11 bases separated the two germline ends. The CDR3 sequence: CASSAHRASTDTQYF. As DNA, the CDR3 is TGTGCCAGCAGCGCCCACAGGGCTAGCACAGATACGCAGTATTTT.

The rearrangement uses TRBV4-2 and TRBJ2-7; 8 nucleotides line up with TRBD1. V shed 0 bases and J 4 bases; nucleotides not matched to a gene: 8. Germline CDR1 is LGHNA and CDR2 is YNFKEQ. The CDR3 totals 16 residues. The CDR3 reads CASSQEASGGWYEQYF. The CDR3, as DNA: TGTGCCAGCAGCCAAGAAGCATCAGGGGGCTGGTACGAGCAGTACTTC.

This chain uses TRBV19 with TRBJ1-2; 10 nucleotides agree with TRBD1. Germline CDR1 reads LNHDA; CDR2 reads SQIVND (reference sequence). The CDR3 is 14 residues long. V was pared by 3 bases and J by 8 bases, with 6 bases of the junction left unmatched. The CDR3 coding sequence is TGTGCCAGTAGTATCTGGGACAGGGGCTCGGGCTACACCTTC. This sequence encodes CASSIWDRGSGYTF.

The V and J genes are TRBV5-1 and TRBJ1-1; 10 nucleotides line up with TRBD1. Looked up from germline, CDR1 is SGHRS and CDR2 is YFSETQ. The CDR3 covers 16 residues. V dropped 3 bases and J dropped 1; count of bases not matched to a gene: 6. The CDR3 region is CASSYRQGAGNTEAFF. The CDR3, as DNA: TGCGCCAGCAGCTACCGACAGGGGGCTGGGAACACTGAAGCTTTCTTT.

The chain recombines TRBV30 with TRBJ1-4; TRBD1 might be the D (5 bases). Germline loops: CDR1 GTSNPN, CDR2 SVGIG (reference sequence). The CDR3 has 18 residues. The V gene lost 1 base and the J gene lost 2 bases, with 20 bases spanning the gap. The CDR3 DNA reads as TGTGCCTGGAGTGCCGCCCGGGACTACCAACGGACTAATGAAAAACTGTTTTTT. This gives the protein CAWSAARDYQRTNEKLFF. Full variable domain (missing parts from reference TRBV30 and TRBJ1-4): SQTIHQWPATLVQPVGSPLSLECTVEGTSNPNLYWYRQAAGRGLQLLFYSVGIGQISSEVPQNLSASRPQDRQFILSSKKLLLSDSGFYLCAWSAARDYQRTNEKLFFGSGTQLSVL.

This clone was found once. The gene calls are TRBV18 and TRBJ2-3; possible D gene TRBD1, 6 bases. V lost 3 bases to trimming and J lost 1 base, with 11 bases between them. The germline CDR1 and CDR2 sequences are KGHSH and LQKENI. The CDR3 is made up of 15 amino acids. The DNA of the CDR3 is TGTGCCAGCTCACCGGGGGCTTCGGGCACAGATACGCAGTATTTT. This sequence encodes CASSPGASGTDTQYF.

J is TRBJ1-3 and V is TRBV7-2; TRBD1 matches 9 bases. The ends lost 3 bases at V and 2 bases at J; junction bases unmatched: 5. Per germline, CDR1 SGHTA and CDR2 FQGNSA. The CDR3 extends over 16 amino acids. CDR3 nucleotide sequence: TGTGCCAGCAGCTTGGGACAGGGTCGCGCTGGAAACACCATATATTTT. Protein sequence: CASSLGQGRAGNTIYF.

The chain recombines TRBV7-2 with TRBJ2-3; D might be TRBD1 (6 bases). Between the trimmed V and J ends, which lost 5 bases and 2 bases, there was a span of 17 bases. The germline V gene encodes CDR1 SGHTA and CDR2 FQGNSA. This CDR3 has 16 amino acids. Here the CDR3 DNA reads TGTGCCAGCAGCATAACAGGGCCCTTTCTCACAGATACGCAGTATTTT. This gives the protein CASSITGPFLTDTQYF.